What follows describes a single TCR beta chain. Its target is unknown. The sample is drawn from a study of shared clonotypes between healthy human individuals. The protocol was immunoSEQ multiplex PCR, while the TCRdb copy is restricted to in-frame clones and leaves out a portion. The sample holds about 460,000 clones, 70% to 80% seen once. Study results and limitations: Sequencing depth was predicted to influence how clonotypes are shared among donors.

This CDR3 contains 13 residues. V was cut by 0 bases and J by 4 bases, with 9 bases left in between. The V gene's germline CDR1 is GTSNPN and CDR2 SVGIG (reference sequence). This chain joins TRBV30 and TRBJ2-5; D unclear. What was sequenced was PBMCs. The sequence was obtained from a woman aged 40 to 55 in good health. Some clones in this sample may be carry-over from other donors' samples. CDR3 residues: CAWSVHGVETQYF. The CDR3 coding sequence is TGTGCCTGGAGTGTACATGGGGTAGAGACCCAGTACTTC. The variable domain in full, completed from reference TRBV30 and TRBJ2-5, reads SQTIHQWPATLVQPVGSPLSLECTVEGTSNPNLYWYRQAAGRGLQLLFYSVGIGQISSEVPQNLSASRPQDRQFILSSKKLLLSDSGFYLCAWSVHGVETQYFGPGTRLLVL.